This is a list of T cell receptor beta chains from one sample in a study of molecular identifiers for immune sequencing clone quantification. TCRdb re-called the PCR reads with MiXCR, one entry per CDR3 protein. Here the sample spans under 600,000 distinct CDR3 sequences, around 23% being singletons. The sample taken for sequencing was naive CD8+ T cells from blood, with Jurkat cell RNA spiked in. These receptors were collected from a human donor in good health. Some libraries in this study had Jurkat cell RNA spiked in. Each CDR3 is given with its conserved first and last residue.

V	J	CDR3
TRBV30	TRBJ2-7	CAWTGTGSYEQYF
TRBV12-3/TRBV12-4	TRBJ2-3	CASSLAGLAADTQYF
TRBV7-6	TRBJ2-1	CASSLSIGGGSEQFF
TRBV5-6	TRBJ2-7	CASSPEGSAEQYF
TRBV7-7	TRBJ2-2	CASSPGSVIPNPGLRANTGELFF
TRBV11-2	TRBJ2-2	CASRSLQGEGTGELFF
TRBV5-8	TRBJ1-1	CASSLDPISTEAFF
TRBV7-9	TRBJ1-1	CASSLRDWDVEAFF
TRBV21-1	TRBJ1-1	CASSDTEPHRNTEAFF
TRBV4-3	TRBJ1-6	CASSQVSSSYNSPLHF
TRBV9	TRBJ1-2	CASSPGGGPNYGYTF
TRBV19	TRBJ2-5	CASSMATRTPDGTQYF
TRBV30	TRBJ1-1	CACSLAGLGFEAFF
TRBV7-7	TRBJ2-7	CASSVLAGAAEQYF
TRBV7-2	TRBJ1-5	CASSLAVVEVMEPQHF
TRBV12-3/TRBV12-4	TRBJ2-1	CASTPGPGYNEQFF
TRBV27	TRBJ1-4	CASRDRIATNEKLFF
TRBV7-9	TRBJ2-4	CASSSPTGGNIQYF
TRBV7-9	TRBJ2-2	CASSPSPGAEAGELFF
TRBV29-1	TRBJ1-1	CSVERLSSGYTEAFF
TRBV7-9	TRBJ2-1	CASSLGIQGADNEQFF
TRBV19	TRBJ2-1	CASLYAHEQFF
TRBV29-1	TRBJ2-7	CSVGGQGNYEQYF
TRBV5-5	TRBJ2-3	CASSVWSGGEDTQYF
TRBV9	TRBJ1-4	CASSVEGGGANEKLFF
TRBV29-1	TRBJ2-3	CSVDEVADTQYF
TRBV6-2/TRBV6-3	TRBJ2-2	CASSYSVGELFF
TRBV20-1	TRBJ2-7	CSARPGRSYEQYF
TRBV28	TRBJ2-3	CASRSFGGTDTQYF